Sequencing of this T cell receptor beta chain was carried out in a study of blood T cells in healthy people across ages. This CDR3 comprises 16 residues. Germline CDR1 LGHNA, CDR2 YSLEER. This clonotype was found once. A J-beta primer mix and a sample-barcoded 5' primer were used in a second PCR of about 7 to 12 cycles. TCRdb redid the calling of the 5' RACE reads with MiXCR, one entry per CDR3 protein. This table has 600,000 to 850,000 distinct CDR3 sequences, roughly 41% appearing once. This sequence was found in an older woman in good health. The rearrangement uses TRBV4-3 and TRBJ2-1; TRBD1 or TRBD2 may be the D gene (6 bases each). The tail of the sequence fits TRBJ2-7 better, so the J call may be wrong. Sequencing was performed on blood. The CDR3 loop reads CASSQQGGHLDNEQYF. DNA for the CDR3: TGCGCCAGCAGCCAGCAAGGGGGGCACCTCGATAACGAGCAGTACTTC.